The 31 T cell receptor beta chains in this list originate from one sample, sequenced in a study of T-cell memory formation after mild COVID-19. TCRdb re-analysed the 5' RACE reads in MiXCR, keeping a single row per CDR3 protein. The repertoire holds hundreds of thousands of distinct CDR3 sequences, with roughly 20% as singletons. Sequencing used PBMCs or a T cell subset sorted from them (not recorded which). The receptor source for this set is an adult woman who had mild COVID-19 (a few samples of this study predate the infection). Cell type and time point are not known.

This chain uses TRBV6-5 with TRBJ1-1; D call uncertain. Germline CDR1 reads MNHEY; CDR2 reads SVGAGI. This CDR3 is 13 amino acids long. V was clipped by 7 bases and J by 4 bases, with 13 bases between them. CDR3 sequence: CASKSIGSTEAFF. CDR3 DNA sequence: TGTGCCAGCAAATCGATAGGGAGCACTGAAGCTTTCTTT.

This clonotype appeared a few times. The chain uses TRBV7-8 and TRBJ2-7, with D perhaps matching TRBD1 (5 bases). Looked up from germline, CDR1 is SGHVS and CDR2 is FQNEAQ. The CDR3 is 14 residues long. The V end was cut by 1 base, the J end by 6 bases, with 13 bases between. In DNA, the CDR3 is TGTGCCAGCAGCTTAGAAAGGGGTCAGCCCGAGCAGTACTTC. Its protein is CASSLERGQPEQYF.

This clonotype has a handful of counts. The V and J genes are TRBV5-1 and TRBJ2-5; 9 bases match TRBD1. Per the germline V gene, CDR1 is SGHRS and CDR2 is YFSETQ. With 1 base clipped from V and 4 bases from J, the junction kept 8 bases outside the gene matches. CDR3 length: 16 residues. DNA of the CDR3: TGCGCCAGCAGCTTGCAGTTGGGACAGGGAGGAGAGACCCAGTACTTC. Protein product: CASSLQLGQGGETQYF.

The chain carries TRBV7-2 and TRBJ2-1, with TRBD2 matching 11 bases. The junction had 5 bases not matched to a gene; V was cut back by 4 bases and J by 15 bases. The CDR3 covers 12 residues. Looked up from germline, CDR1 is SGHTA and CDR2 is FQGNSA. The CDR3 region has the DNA TGTGCCAGCAGCTCTACTAGCGGGGGTTCGTTCTTC. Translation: CASSSTSGGSFF.

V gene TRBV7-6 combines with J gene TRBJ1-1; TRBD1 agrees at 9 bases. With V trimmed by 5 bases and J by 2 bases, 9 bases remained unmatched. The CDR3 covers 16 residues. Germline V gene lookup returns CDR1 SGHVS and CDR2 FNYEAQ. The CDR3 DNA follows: TGTGCCAGCAGCACCCTGGACAGGGGCCTCAACACTGAAGCTTTCTTT. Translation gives CASSTLDRGLNTEAFF.

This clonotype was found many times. CDR3 bases: TGTGCCAGCAGTCTTCTAGCGGGAGGCTCAGATACGCAGTATTTT. It translates to CASSLLAGGSDTQYF. V usage is TRBV28 and J usage is TRBJ2-3; 11 nucleotides align to TRBD2. The CDR3 contains 15 residues. V trimming: 5 bases; J trimming: 4 bases; junction bases outside the gene matches: 5. Germline loops: CDR1 MDHEN, CDR2 SYDVKM.

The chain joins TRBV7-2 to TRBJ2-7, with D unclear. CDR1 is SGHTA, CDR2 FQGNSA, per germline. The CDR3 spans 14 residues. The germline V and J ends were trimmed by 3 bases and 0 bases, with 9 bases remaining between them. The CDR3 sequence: CASSFRVNSYEQYF. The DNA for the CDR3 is TGTGCCAGCAGCTTCCGCGTCAACTCCTACGAGCAGTACTTC.

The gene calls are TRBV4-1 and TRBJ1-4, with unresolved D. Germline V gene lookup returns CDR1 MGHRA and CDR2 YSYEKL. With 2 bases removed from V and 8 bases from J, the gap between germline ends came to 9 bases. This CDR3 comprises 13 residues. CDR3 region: CASSQLGWEKLFF. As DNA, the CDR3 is TGCGCCAGCAGCCAACTAGGCTGGGAAAAACTGTTTTTT.

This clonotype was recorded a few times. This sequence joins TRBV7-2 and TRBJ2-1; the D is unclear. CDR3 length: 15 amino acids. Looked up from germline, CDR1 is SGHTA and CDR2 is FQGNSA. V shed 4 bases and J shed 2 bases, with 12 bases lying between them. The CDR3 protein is CASSSTPFPYNEQFF. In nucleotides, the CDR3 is TGTGCCAGCAGCTCCACCCCCTTCCCCTACAATGAGCAGTTCTTC.

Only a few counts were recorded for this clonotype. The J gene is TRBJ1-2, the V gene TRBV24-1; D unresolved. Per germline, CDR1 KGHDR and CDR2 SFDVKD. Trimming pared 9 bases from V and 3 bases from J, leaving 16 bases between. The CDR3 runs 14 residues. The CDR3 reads CATGGRGVDYGYTF. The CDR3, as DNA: TGTGCCACCGGCGGGCGTGGGGTCGACTATGGCTACACCTTC.

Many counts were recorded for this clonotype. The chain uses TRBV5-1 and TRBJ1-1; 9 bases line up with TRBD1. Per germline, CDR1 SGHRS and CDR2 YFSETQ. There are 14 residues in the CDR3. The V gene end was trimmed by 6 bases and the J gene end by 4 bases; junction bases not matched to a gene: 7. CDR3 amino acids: CASNDQQGATEAFF. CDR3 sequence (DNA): TGCGCCAGCAACGACCAACAGGGGGCCACTGAAGCTTTCTTT. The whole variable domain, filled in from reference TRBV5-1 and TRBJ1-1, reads KAGVTQTPRYLIKTRGQQVTLSCSPISGHRSVSWYQQTPGQGLQFLFEYFSETQRNKGNFPGRFSGRQFSNSRSEMNVSTLELGDSALYLCASNDQQGATEAFFGQGTRLTVV.

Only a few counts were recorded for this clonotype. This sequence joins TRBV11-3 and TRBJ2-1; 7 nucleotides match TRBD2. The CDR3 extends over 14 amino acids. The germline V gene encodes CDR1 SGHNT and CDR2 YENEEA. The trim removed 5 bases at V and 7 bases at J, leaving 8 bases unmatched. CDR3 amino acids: CASSPRTRLNEQFF. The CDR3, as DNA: TGTGCCAGCAGCCCCAGGACTAGGCTGAATGAGCAGTTCTTC.

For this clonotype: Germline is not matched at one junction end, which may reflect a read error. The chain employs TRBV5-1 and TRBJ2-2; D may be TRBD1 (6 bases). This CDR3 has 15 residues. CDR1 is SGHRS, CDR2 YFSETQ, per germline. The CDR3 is CDSSLRAGADGELFF. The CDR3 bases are TGCGACAGCAGCTTGAGGGCAGGGGCGGACGGGGAGCTGTTTTTT.

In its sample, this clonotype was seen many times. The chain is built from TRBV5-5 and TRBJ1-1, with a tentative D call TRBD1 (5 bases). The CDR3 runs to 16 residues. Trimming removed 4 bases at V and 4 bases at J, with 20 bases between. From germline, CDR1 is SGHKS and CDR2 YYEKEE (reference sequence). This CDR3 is CASSPRWDGRGTEAFF. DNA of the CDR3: TGTGCCAGCAGCCCCCGGTGGGATGGAAGGGGCACTGAAGCTTTCTTT.

The CDR3 coding sequence is TGCAGCGTAATCAGAGTTAGTAACTATGGCTACACCTTC. Its protein is CSVIRVSNYGYTF. This sequence joins TRBV29-1 and TRBJ1-2; no definite D call. The V end was cut by 6 bases, the J end by 1 base, with 12 bases between. CDR1 and CDR2 from the germline V gene are SQVTM and ANQGSEA. CDR3 length: 13 residues.

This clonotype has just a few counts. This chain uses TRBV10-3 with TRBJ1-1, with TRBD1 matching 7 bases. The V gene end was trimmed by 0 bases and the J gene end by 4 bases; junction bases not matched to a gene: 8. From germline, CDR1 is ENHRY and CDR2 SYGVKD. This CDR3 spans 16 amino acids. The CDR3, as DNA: TGTGCCATCAGTGAGTCGTCAACAGGGGCGGGCACTGAAGCTTTCTTT. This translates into CAISESSTGAGTEAFF.

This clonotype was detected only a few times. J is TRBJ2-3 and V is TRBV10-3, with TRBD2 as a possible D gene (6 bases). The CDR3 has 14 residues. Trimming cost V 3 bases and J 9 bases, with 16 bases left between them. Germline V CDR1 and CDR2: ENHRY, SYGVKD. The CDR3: CAISESTRGLTQYF. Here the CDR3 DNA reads TGTGCCATCAGTGAATCCACCCGGGGGTTAACGCAGTATTTT.

In DNA form, the CDR3 reads TGTGCCTCGACGGACGGGCCCCTCAACGCGTTCTTC. Translation gives CASTDGPLNAFF. The gene calls are TRBV7-2 and TRBJ2-1; D is unclear. The CDR3 loop spans 12 amino acids. Germline CDR1 reads SGHTA; CDR2 reads FQGNSA. Trimming took 11 bases from V and 15 from J, leaving 23 bases between them.

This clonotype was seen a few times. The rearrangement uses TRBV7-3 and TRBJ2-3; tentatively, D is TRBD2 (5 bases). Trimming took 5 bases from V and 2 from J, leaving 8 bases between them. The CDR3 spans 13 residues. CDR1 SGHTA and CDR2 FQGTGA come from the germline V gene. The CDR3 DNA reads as TGTGCCAGCAGCGGACTTAACACAGATACGCAGTATTTT. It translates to CASSGLNTDTQYF.

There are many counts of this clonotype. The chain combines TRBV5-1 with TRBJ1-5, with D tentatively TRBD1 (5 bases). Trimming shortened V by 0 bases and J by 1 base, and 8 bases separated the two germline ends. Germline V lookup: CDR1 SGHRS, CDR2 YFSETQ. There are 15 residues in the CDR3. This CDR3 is CASSLGGVSNQPQHF. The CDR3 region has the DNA TGCGCCAGCAGCTTGGGGGGGGTCAGCAATCAGCCCCAGCATTTT.

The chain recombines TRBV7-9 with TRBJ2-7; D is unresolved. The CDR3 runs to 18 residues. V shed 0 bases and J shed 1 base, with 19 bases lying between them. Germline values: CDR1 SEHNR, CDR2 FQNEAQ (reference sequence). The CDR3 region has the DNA TGTGCCAGCAGCTTAGCGCTCGGGTTTAGCATCTTTTCCTACGAGCAGTACTTC. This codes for CASSLALGFSIFSYEQYF.

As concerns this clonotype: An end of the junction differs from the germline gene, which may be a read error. The CDR3 DNA is TGTGCTAGCAGCTTCGGGGACAGGGGTGACGGGGAGCTGTTTTTT. This codes for CASSFGDRGDGELFF. The chain combines TRBV7-7 with TRBJ2-2; 10 bases line up with TRBD1. The CDR3 totals 15 residues. Germline V lookup: CDR1 SSHAT, CDR2 FNYEAQ (reference sequence).

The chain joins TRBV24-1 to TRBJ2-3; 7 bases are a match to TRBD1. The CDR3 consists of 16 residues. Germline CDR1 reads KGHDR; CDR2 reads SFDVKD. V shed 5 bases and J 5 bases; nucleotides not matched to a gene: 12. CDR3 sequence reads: CATSGGNRGRGDTQYF. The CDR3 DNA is TGTGCCACCAGTGGTGGAAACAGGGGAAGAGGAGATACGCAGTATTTT.

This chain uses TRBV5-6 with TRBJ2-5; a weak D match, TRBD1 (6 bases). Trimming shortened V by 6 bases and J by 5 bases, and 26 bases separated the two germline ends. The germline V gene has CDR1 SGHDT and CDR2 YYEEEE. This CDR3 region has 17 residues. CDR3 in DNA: TGTGCCAGCACCTCCCCTTCGAGCTGGGGGCTTGCGGAGACCCAGTACTTC. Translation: CASTSPSSWGLAETQYF. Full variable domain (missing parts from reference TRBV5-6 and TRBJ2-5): DAGVTQSPTHLIKTRGQQVTLRCSPKSGHDTVSWYQQALGQGPQFIFQYYEEEERQRGNFPDRFSGHQFPNYSSELNVNALLLGDSALYLCASTSPSSWGLAETQYFGPGTRLLVL.

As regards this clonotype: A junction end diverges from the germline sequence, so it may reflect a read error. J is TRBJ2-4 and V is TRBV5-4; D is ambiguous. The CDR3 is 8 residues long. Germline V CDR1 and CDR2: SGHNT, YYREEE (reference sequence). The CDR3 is CASSVTDF. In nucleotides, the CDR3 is TGTGCCAGCAGCGTGACTGACTTC.

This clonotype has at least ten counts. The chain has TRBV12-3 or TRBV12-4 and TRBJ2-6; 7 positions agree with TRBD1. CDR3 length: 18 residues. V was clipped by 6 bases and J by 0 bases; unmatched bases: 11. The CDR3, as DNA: TGTGCCAGCAGCCCTAGAACAGGGGCCTACTCTGGGGCCAACGTCCTGACTTTC. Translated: CASSPRTGAYSGANVLTF.

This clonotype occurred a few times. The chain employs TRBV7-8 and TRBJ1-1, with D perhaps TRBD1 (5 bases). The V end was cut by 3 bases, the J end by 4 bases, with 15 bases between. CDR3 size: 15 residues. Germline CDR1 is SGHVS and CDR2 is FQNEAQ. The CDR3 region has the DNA TGTGCCAGCAGCTTTTTAAGGGGAGTAGGCACTGAAGCTTTCTTT. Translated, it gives CASSFLRGVGTEAFF.

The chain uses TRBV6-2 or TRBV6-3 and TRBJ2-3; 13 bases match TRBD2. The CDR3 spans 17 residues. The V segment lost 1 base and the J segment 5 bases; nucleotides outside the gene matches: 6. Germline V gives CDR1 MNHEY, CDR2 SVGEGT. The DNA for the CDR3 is TGTGCCAGCAGTTACTTCGGACTAGCGGGAGTCGGAGATACGCAGTATTTT. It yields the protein CASSYFGLAGVGDTQYF.

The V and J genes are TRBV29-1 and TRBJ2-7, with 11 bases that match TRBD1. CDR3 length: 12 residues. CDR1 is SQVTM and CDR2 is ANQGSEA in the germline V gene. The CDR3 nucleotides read TGCAGTATCGGGACAGGGGGCTACGAGCAGTACTTC. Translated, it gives CSIGTGGYEQYF.

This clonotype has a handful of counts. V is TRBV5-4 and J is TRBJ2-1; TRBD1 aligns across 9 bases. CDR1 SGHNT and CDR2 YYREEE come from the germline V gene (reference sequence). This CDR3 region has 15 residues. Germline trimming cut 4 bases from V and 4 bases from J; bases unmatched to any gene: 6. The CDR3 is CASSLQGAGYNEQFF. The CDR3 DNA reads TGTGCCAGCAGCCTACAGGGGGCTGGTTACAATGAGCAGTTCTTC.

CDR3: CSARGLAGRNEQFF. CDR3 DNA sequence: TGCAGTGCTAGAGGACTAGCGGGGAGGAATGAGCAGTTCTTC. This chain joins TRBV20-1 and TRBJ2-1, with 11 bases aligning to TRBD2. Germline V gene data show CDR1 as DFQATT and CDR2 as SNEGSKA (reference sequence). The CDR3 runs 14 residues. The V and J ends lost 1 base and 7 bases, in that order; junction bases with no gene match: 3.